This T cell receptor beta chain was recorded in a study of read filtering for tumor transcriptome and immune sequencing. Study information: The cohort had more than 16 men and 14 women aged roughly 47 to 80, mean about 72 years.

The library was built from approximately 400 ng RNA with molecular barcoded adaptors for alpha/delta and beta/gamma chains. TCRdb itself ran the reads through MiXCR, one entry per CDR3 protein. Here the sample spans more than 30,000 distinct CDR3 sequences, around 15% being singletons. This clonotype originated in a donor aged 40 or over with multiple myeloma. The sequenced sample was a population of CD138-negative cells sorted from bone marrow.

CDR3 DNA: TGTGCCAGCAGCTTGGGATTAATGGACAACGGGGAGCTGTTTTTT. Amino acid sequence: CASSLGLMDNGELFF. This chain links TRBV5-6 with TRBJ2-2; perhaps TRBD1 as D (5 bases). The CDR3 sequence is 15 residues long. With 0 bases removed from V and 7 bases from J, the gap between germline ends came to 13 bases. CDR1 and CDR2 (germline): SGHDT, YYEEEE.